Shown below are 4 T cell receptor beta chains from a single sample sequenced in a study of T cell changes during pregnancy in multiple sclerosis. The data were produced by immunoSEQ multiplex PCR, yet TCRdb's version contains in-frame clones alone and is incomplete. Seen here are 40,000 to 50,000 clones, approximately 90% observed once, and the top ten hold around 0.38%. The material sequenced was CD4+ T cells from peripheral blood mononuclear cells, taken in the second trimester of pregnancy. The receptors here all came from a female donor in good health, enrolled as a control in a pregnancy study.

This chain uses TRBV6-5 with TRBJ1-1; D ambiguous. The germline V gene encodes CDR1 MNHEY and CDR2 SVGAGI. The CDR3 length is 14 residues. Trimming removed 5 bases at V and 3 bases at J, with 13 bases between. CDR3 DNA sequence: TGTGCCAGCAGTGCCCGGGATAGGTACACTGAAGCTTTCTTT. Its translation is CASSARDRYTEAFF.

The V and J genes are TRBV6-1 and TRBJ2-2; a possible D gene is TRBD1 (6 bases). This CDR3 contains 14 residues. The germline V and J ends were trimmed by 6 bases and 4 bases, with 12 bases remaining between them. Germline lookup yields CDR1 MNHNS and CDR2 SASEGT. CDR3 nucleotides: TGTGCCAGCAGACTAGACAGGTCCACCGGGGAGCTGTTTTTT. It encodes CASRLDRSTGELFF.

The gene calls are TRBV19 and TRBJ1-1, with 10 bases matching TRBD1. Germline V CDR1 and CDR2: LNHDA, SQIVND (reference sequence). Trimming took 5 bases from V and 1 from J; bases not matched to a gene: 10. The CDR3 is 17 amino acids. The CDR3 sequence is CASSSGARDRGNTEAFF. For the CDR3, the DNA is TGTGCCAGTAGTTCAGGAGCCAGGGACAGGGGGAACACTGAAGCTTTCTTT.

V and J are TRBV9 and TRBJ2-5; the D is unclear. V lost 0 bases to trimming and J lost 2 bases, with 11 bases between them. The CDR3 is made up of 15 amino acids. Per the germline V gene, CDR1 is SGDLS and CDR2 is YYNGEE. This CDR3 reads CASSVGPARQETQYF. The CDR3 nucleotides read TGTGCCAGCAGCGTAGGGCCCGCCAGGCAAGAGACCCAGTACTTC.